These T cell receptor beta chains were read from a single sample in a study of blood T cell repertoires in COVID-19. This table comes from immunoSEQ multiplex PCR, and its TCRdb copy is limited to in-frame clones, with some not included. This table has 270,000 or so clones, 81% appearing once. Sequencing input: peripheral blood. These receptors all stem from a woman aged 60-75 years with active or convalescent COVID-19. CDR3s include the opening cysteine and the closing phenylalanine or tryptophan. A D gene is named only where the DNA matches it firmly. The size of a clone is reported for some rows only, either as once, few or many, or as a class for expanded clones.

d_call,j_call,clone_size,v_call,cdr3_aa,cdr3_nt
TRBD2,TRBJ2-3,.,TRBV5-4,CASSHRLAGGFTDTQYF,TGTGCCAGCAGCCATCGCCTAGCGGGGGGATTCACAGATACGCAGTATTTT
.,TRBJ1-2,few,TRBV2,CASNGGYGYTF,TGTGCCAGCAACGGAGGGTATGGCTACACCTTC
.,TRBJ1-2,.,TRBV6-5,CASRAGNYGYTF,TGTGCCAGCAGGGCAGGGAACTATGGCTACACCTTC
.,TRBJ1-1,few,TRBV7-9,CASSLDRANTEAFF,TGTGCCAGCAGCTTAGACAGGGCAAACACTGAAGCTTTCTTT
.,TRBJ2-1,.,TRBV6-2/TRBV6-3,CASSYLPGDQYNEQFF,TGTGCCAGCAGTTACTTGCCGGGGGACCAATACAATGAGCAGTTCTTC
.,TRBJ1-1,.,TRBV7-8,CASEPGLANTEAFF,TGTGCCAGTGAGCCAGGGTTAGCGAACACTGAAGCTTTCTTT
.,TRBJ2-3,.,TRBV9,CASSSRLGGTDTQYF,TGTGCCAGCAGCTCCCGACTAGGGGGCACAGATACGCAGTATTTT
.,TRBJ2-6,.,TRBV7-3,CASSSSTGANVLTF,TGTGCCAGCAGCTCTAGTACTGGGGCCAACGTCCTGACTTTC
TRBD1,TRBJ1-2,few,TRBV7-3,CASSPGTVNYGYTF,TGTGCCAGCAGCCCCGGGACAGTGAACTATGGCTACACCTTC
TRBD1,TRBJ1-2,.,TRBV19,CASTTLPGQGNNYGYTF,TGTGCCAGTACCACACTACCCGGACAGGGGAATAACTATGGCTACACCTTC
TRBD1,TRBJ1-2,few,TRBV19,CASNQDRAGYGYTF,TGTGCCAGTAACCAAGACAGGGCCGGCTATGGCTACACCTTC
.,TRBJ1-2,.,TRBV27,CASISRAGGYTF,TGTGCCAGCATTAGCAGGGCTGGTGGCTACACCTTC
TRBD1,TRBJ1-1,.,TRBV4-1,CASRQGGDITEAFF,TGCGCCAGCAGACAGGGGGGGGATATCACTGAAGCTTTCTTT
TRBD1,TRBJ1-5,.,TRBV18,CASSPPGGSNQPQHF,TGTGCCAGCTCGCCACCAGGGGGCAGCAATCAGCCCCAGCATTTT
.,TRBJ1-6,.,TRBV18,CASSPQTLGRNSPLHF,TGTGCCAGCTCACCACAGACCCTGGGGAGGAATTCACCCCTCCACTTT
.,TRBJ2-7,.,TRBV7-9,CASSHPRGQVVQYF,TGTGCCAGCAGCCACCCCAGGGGCCAGGTTGTGCAGTACTTC
TRBD1,TRBJ2-3,.,TRBV7-9,CASSHSGQATDTQYF,TGTGCCAGCAGCCACTCGGGACAGGCCACAGATACGCAGTATTTT
TRBD1,TRBJ1-5,once,TRBV2,CASSRDRGNFFSNQPQHF,TGTGCCAGCAGTCGGGACAGAGGAAATTTCTTTAGCAATCAGCCCCAGCATTTT
.,TRBJ1-1,.,TRBV6-5,CASTVVYGTGQAFF,TGTGCCAGCACCGTGGTGTATGGAACAGGGCAAGCTTTCTTT
TRBD1,TRBJ1-1,many,TRBV19,CASSMTGGNTEAFF,TGTGCCAGTAGTATGACAGGGGGGAACACTGAAGCTTTCTTT
.,TRBJ1-4,few,TRBV25-1,CASSENLGLNEKLFF,TGTGCCAGCAGTGAGAATCTTGGGCTTAATGAAAAACTGTTTTTT
.,TRBJ1-4,few,TRBV5-1,CASSLTGLSNEKLFF,TGCGCCAGCAGCTTGACGGGACTCTCTAATGAAAAACTGTTTTTT
TRBD2,TRBJ2-3,.,TRBV7-3,CASSSTSGYTDTQYF,TGTGCCAGCAGCTCGACTAGCGGGTACACAGATACGCAGTATTTT
.,TRBJ2-7,.,TRBV7-7,CASSPGTHYEQYF,TGTGCTAGCAGTCCCGGGACACACTACGAGCAGTACTTC
TRBD1,TRBJ1-4,.,TRBV9,CASSGQGANEKLFF,TGTGCCAGCAGCGGACAGGGGGCAAATGAAAAACTGTTTTTT
.,TRBJ2-3,.,TRBV3-1/TRBV3-2,CASSPTGSADTQYF,TGTGCCAGCAGCCCAACAGGGAGCGCAGATACGCAGTATTTT
.,TRBJ2-7,.,TRBV12-5,CASGATGYGSYEQYF,TGTGCTAGTGGAGCAACAGGGTACGGCTCCTACGAGCAGTACTTC
.,TRBJ1-4,.,TRBV11-2,CASSPTTLEKLFF,TGTGCCAGCAGCCCGACTACGCTTGAAAAACTGTTTTTT
.,TRBJ1-1,.,TRBV6-5,CASSYSTQGMNTEAFF,TGTGCCAGCAGTTACTCGACCCAGGGGATGAACACTGAAGCTTTCTTT
.,TRBJ2-1,once,TRBV19,CASRPGGPNEQFF,TGTGCCAGTCGCCCGGGGGGCCCCAATGAGCAGTTCTTC
TRBD1,TRBJ1-1,.,TRBV27,CASIRGTGEGGAFF,TGTGCCAGCATCAGGGGGACAGGTGAGGGGGGAGCTTTCTTT
.,TRBJ2-7,.,TRBV12-3/TRBV12-4,CASSLRRGEQYF,TGTGCCAGCAGTTTAAGGCGGGGCGAGCAGTACTTC
.,TRBJ1-2,.,TRBV5-4,CASRYQGGDGYTF,TGTGCCAGCAGATACCAGGGTGGAGATGGCTACACCTTC
.,TRBJ1-2,.,TRBV7-9,CASSLAGGLDGYTF,TGTGCCAGCAGCTTGGCGGGGGGATTAGATGGCTACACCTTC
.,TRBJ1-1,.,TRBV19,CASSIWGGNEAFF,TGTGCCAGTAGTATCTGGGGCGGGAATGAAGCTTTCTTT
.,TRBJ1-1,.,TRBV11-2,CASRRREGNTEAFF,TGTGCCAGCAGGCGCAGGGAGGGGAACACTGAAGCTTTCTTT
TRBD2,TRBJ2-7,.,TRBV2,CASSDERGASYEQYF,TGTGCCAGCAGTGACGAGCGGGGGGCTTCCTACGAGCAGTACTTC
TRBD1,TRBJ1-4,.,TRBV5-1,CASSLQGLGRKLFF,TGCGCCAGCAGCTTACAGGGGCTCGGGCGAAAACTGTTTTTT
TRBD1,TRBJ1-6,.,TRBV6-5,CASSSTGGHNSPLHF,TGTGCCAGCAGTTCAACAGGGGGCCATAATTCACCCCTCCACTTT
TRBD2,TRBJ2-5,.,TRBV10-2,CASSESSGAGTQYF,TGCGCCAGCAGTGAGTCCAGCGGGGCGGGGACCCAGTACTTC
.,TRBJ1-5,.,TRBV5-1,CASSPRPYQPQHF,TGCGCCAGCAGCCCGAGGCCATATCAGCCCCAGCATTTT
.,TRBJ1-3,.,TRBV12-3/TRBV12-4,CASSFNIRNTIYF,TGTGCCAGCAGTTTCAACATTAGAAACACCATATATTTT
.,TRBJ1-1,.,TRBV7-3,CASSLMPLAGKNTEAFF,TGTGCCAGCAGCTTAATGCCCCTGGCAGGGAAGAACACTGAAGCTTTCTTT
.,TRBJ1-4,.,TRBV4-2,CASSQEGVNEKLFF,TGTGCCAGCAGCCAAGAAGGGGTTAATGAAAAACTGTTTTTT
.,TRBJ2-5,.,TRBV19,CASSIGGRETQYF,TGTGCCAGTAGTATAGGGGGCCGGGAGACCCAGTACTTC
TRBD1,TRBJ1-2,.,TRBV7-2,CAMTGGVFNGYTF,TGTGCCATGACAGGGGGAGTTTTTAATGGCTACACCTTC
TRBD1,TRBJ1-4,.,TRBV27,CASSLRGRQVNEKLFF,TGTGCCAGCAGTTTAAGGGGGCGGCAGGTTAATGAAAAACTGTTTTTT
.,TRBJ1-5,few,TRBV27,CASRAQRDQPQHF,TGTGCCAGCAGGGCCCAGCGGGATCAGCCCCAGCATTTT
TRBD1,TRBJ2-3,.,TRBV5-6,CASSVTGGSLTDTQYF,TGTGCCAGCAGCGTCACAGGGGGTTCCCTCACAGATACGCAGTATTTT
.,TRBJ1-2,.,TRBV21-1,CASSKKRYGYTF,TGTGCCAGCAGCAAGAAGCGATATGGCTACACCTTC
.,TRBJ1-5,.,TRBV6-4,CAPERAPYSNQPQHF,TGTGCTCCAGAGAGGGCACCGTATAGCAATCAGCCCCAGCATTTT
TRBD2,TRBJ2-3,.,TRBV4-2,CASSQSLNALAGGPNTQYF,TGTGCCAGCAGCCAATCACTGAACGCACTAGCGGGGGGGCCAAATACGCAGTATTTT
TRBD1,TRBJ1-2,.,TRBV6-2/TRBV6-3,CASSRDSYGYTF,TGTGCCAGCAGTCGGGACAGCTATGGCTACACCTTC